Below, one T cell receptor beta chain is given with its context. With V trimmed by 8 bases and J by 14 bases, 17 bases remained unmatched. The CDR3 length is 13 residues. The germline CDR1 and CDR2 sequences are DFQATT and SNEGSKA (reference sequence). These data originate in a study of blood T cells in healthy people across ages. The second PCR ran roughly 6 to 11 cycles with a sample-barcoded 5' primer and J-beta primers. The template-switch adaptor was a 5' adaptor with 12 random nucleotides. It tagged each cDNA molecule. Researchers report that each sample yielded at least 2.5 million CDR3-containing paired-end reads. TCRdb analysed the 5' RACE reads with MiXCR anew, one entry per CDR3 protein. The repertoire includes roughly 830,000 distinct CDR3 sequences, 60% to 80% of them detected once, and 25% to 35% sits in the top ten.

The sample taken for sequencing was blood. The clonotype originates from a young man in good health. The chain combines TRBV20-1 with TRBJ2-1; TRBD2 matches at 8 bases. The CDR3 DNA sequence: TGCAGTCCGGGTAGCGGGGAGGGTAATGGGAAGTTCTTC. Protein sequence: CSPGSGEGNGKFF.